This T cell receptor (beta chain) was observed in a study of CD8+ T cells in alopecia areata. V was clipped by 4 bases and J by 0 bases, with 13 bases between them. Per germline, CDR1 SGHAT and CDR2 FQNNGV. This CDR3 spans 16 amino acids. The sample's treatment: oral pan-JAK inhibitor, 5-10 mg twice daily. Extracted RNA was reverse transcribed into cDNA, the sequencing template. Profiled with immunoSEQ multiplex PCR; TCRdb holds only in-frame clones, not every one. The sample has approximately 220,000 clones; approximately 38% are singletons. This clone turned up a few times. V and J are TRBV11-2 and TRBJ2-4; D may be TRBD2 (5 bases). The clonotype originates from a human donor with alopecia areata. Sample: CD4+ T cells sorted from blood, taken at approximately week 30, from a patient treated with tofacitinib. The DNA for the CDR3 is TGTGCCAGCAGCTGGTCTAGCAGTCTAGCCAAAAACATTCAGTACTTC. Protein: CASSWSSSLAKNIQYF.